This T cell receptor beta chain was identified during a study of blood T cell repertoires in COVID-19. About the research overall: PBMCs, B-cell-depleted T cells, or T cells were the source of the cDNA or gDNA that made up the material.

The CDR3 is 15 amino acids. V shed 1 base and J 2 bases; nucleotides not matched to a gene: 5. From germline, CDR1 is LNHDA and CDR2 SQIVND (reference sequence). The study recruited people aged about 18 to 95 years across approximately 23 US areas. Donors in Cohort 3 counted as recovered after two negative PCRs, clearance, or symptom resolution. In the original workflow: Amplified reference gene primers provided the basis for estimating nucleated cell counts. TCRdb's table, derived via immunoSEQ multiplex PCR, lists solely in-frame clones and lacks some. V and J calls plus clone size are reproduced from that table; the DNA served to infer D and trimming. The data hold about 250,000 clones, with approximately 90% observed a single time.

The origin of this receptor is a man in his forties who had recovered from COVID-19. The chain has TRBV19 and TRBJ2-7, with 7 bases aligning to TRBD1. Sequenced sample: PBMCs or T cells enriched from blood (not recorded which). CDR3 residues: CASSIAATGAYEQYF. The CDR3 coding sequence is TGTGCCAGTAGTATAGCGGCCACAGGGGCCTACGAGCAGTACTTC. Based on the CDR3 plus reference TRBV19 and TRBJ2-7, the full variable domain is DGGITQSPKYLFRKEGQNVTLSCEQNLNHDAMYWYRQDPGQGLRLIYYSQIVNDFQKGDIAEGYSVSREKKESFPLTVTSAQKNPTAFYLCASSIAATGAYEQYFGPGTRLTVT.